The 17 T cell receptor beta chains given below trace back to one sample, sequenced in a study of blood T cell repertoires in COVID-19. Method: immunoSEQ multiplex PCR; TCRdb's copy keeps in-frame clones and lacks some. The repertoire consists of some 48,000 clones, with around 90% occurring once and the leading ten covering around a quarter. The sequenced sample was peripheral blood. The receptors shown here come from a woman over 75 with acute or convalescent COVID-19.

The V and J genes are TRBV7-8 and TRBJ2-1, with D tentatively TRBD2 (7 bases). The CDR3 contains 16 residues. Between the trimmed V and J ends, which lost 5 bases and 1 base, there was a span of 15 bases. The germline gives CDR1 SGHVS, CDR2 FQNEAQ. The chain's CDR3 is CASSGGADSSYNEQFF. The CDR3 DNA sequence: TGTGCCAGCAGCGGGGGGGCGGACAGTTCCTACAATGAGCAGTTCTTC.

Only one count was recorded for this clone. The genes are TRBV27 and TRBJ1-3; 7 nucleotides agree with TRBD1. In germline, CDR1 is MNHEY, CDR2 SMNVEV (reference sequence). The V gene end was trimmed by 2 bases and the J gene end by 0 bases; junction bases not matched to a gene: 1. The CDR3 is made up of 15 amino acids. The chain's CDR3 is CASSLRQGSGNTIYF. The CDR3 DNA follows: TGTGCCAGCAGTTTAAGACAGGGCTCTGGAAACACCATATATTTT.

This CDR3 is CASSPGTNYGYTF. CDR3 DNA sequence: TGTGCCAGCAGCCCCGGGACAAACTATGGCTACACCTTC. The chain combines TRBV2 with TRBJ1-2, with D perhaps TRBD1 (6 bases). The CDR3 runs 13 residues. V lost 6 bases, J lost 2 bases, and 10 bases lay in between. Per germline, CDR1 SNHLY and CDR2 FYNNEI.

The chain carries TRBV28 and TRBJ2-2; TRBD2 might be the D (7 bases). V lost 7 bases to trimming and J lost 2 bases, with 20 bases between them. The germline V gene has CDR1 MDHEN and CDR2 SYDVKM. This CDR3 region has 17 residues. CDR3 amino acids: CASTQAGLGGNTGELFF. DNA for the CDR3: TGTGCCAGCACCCAAGCCGGACTAGGGGGTAACACCGGGGAGCTGTTTTTT.

The rearrangement joins TRBV2 to TRBJ2-7; the match to TRBD1 covers 9 bases. The CDR3 sequence is 15 residues long. Trimming at V came to 7 bases and at J to 4 bases, leaving 11 bases not matched to a gene. In germline, CDR1 is SNHLY, CDR2 FYNNEI. CDR3 DNA: TGTGCCAGCACCTCCGTGGACAGGGGAAAGTACGAGCAGTACTTC. It specifies CASTSVDRGKYEQYF.

The chain recombines TRBV18 with TRBJ1-3, with D possibly TRBD1 on 5 matching bases. CDR1 is KGHSH and CDR2 is LQKENI in the germline V gene. CDR3 size: 17 residues. V gave up 6 bases and J gave up 0 bases, with 18 bases separating them. CDR3 sequence (DNA): TGTGCCAGCTCTTGGACACCGGACGGGAGCTCTGGAAACACCATATATTTT. Translating it yields CASSWTPDGSSGNTIYF. Based on the CDR3 plus reference TRBV18 and TRBJ1-3, the full variable domain is NAGVMQNPRHLVRRRGQEARLRCSPMKGHSHVYWYRQLPEEGLKFMVYLQKENIIDESGMPKERFSAEFPKEGPSILRIQQVVRGDSAAYFCASSWTPDGSSGNTIYFGEGSWLTVV.

On this clone itself: Other DNA sequences from this sample encode an identical CDR3 as well. J is TRBJ2-3 and V is TRBV5-1; D is perhaps TRBD1 (6 bases). CDR3 length equals 12 residues. The germline V and J ends were trimmed by 4 bases and 5 bases, with 8 bases remaining between them. Germline V gene data show CDR1 as SGHRS and CDR2 as YFSETQ. The chain's CDR3 is CASSPTGDTQYF. Written as DNA, the CDR3 is TGCGCCAGCAGCCCGACAGGAGATACGCAGTATTTT. The whole variable domain, filled in from reference TRBV5-1 and TRBJ2-3, reads KAGVTQTPRYLIKTRGQQVTLSCSPISGHRSVSWYQQTPGQGLQFLFEYFSETQRNKGNFPGRFSGRQFSNSRSEMNVSTLELGDSALYLCASSPTGDTQYFGPGTRLTVL.

The genes are TRBV30 and TRBJ1-2; 7 bases match TRBD1. This CDR3 contains 14 residues. Germline CDR1 reads GTSNPN; CDR2 reads SVGIG (reference sequence). Unmatched junction bases numbered 5, after V lost 0 bases and J lost 4 bases. The DNA for the CDR3 is TGTGCCTGGAGTGTACACACAGGGGCCTATGGCTACACCTTC. Protein: CAWSVHTGAYGYTF.

V and J are TRBV3-1 (or the pseudogene TRBV3-2) and TRBJ2-2, with a possible D match to TRBD1 (5 bases). CDR1 is LGHDT and CDR2 is YNNKEL in the germline V gene (reference sequence). The CDR3 length is 16 residues. Trimming stripped 1 base from V and 6 bases from J, with 15 bases between. The CDR3 nucleotides are TGTGCCAGCAGCCAAGGAAGGCCAGGGTGGGCCGGGGAGCTGTTTTTT. It is translated as CASSQGRPGWAGELFF.

The V gene is TRBV30, the J gene TRBJ1-2; 9 nucleotides line up with TRBD1. This CDR3 is built from 15 residues. The germline V gene encodes CDR1 GTSNPN and CDR2 SVGIG (reference sequence). V dropped 5 bases and J dropped 2; count of bases not matched to a gene: 9. CDR3: CAWDRTGVPNYGYTF. The CDR3 bases are TGTGCCTGGGATAGGACAGGGGTCCCCAACTATGGCTACACCTTC.

The chain joins TRBV3-1 (or the pseudogene TRBV3-2) to TRBJ1-3; D is unresolved. Trimming cost V 5 bases and J 3 bases, with 14 bases left between them. The germline V gene has CDR1 LGHDT and CDR2 YNNKEL (reference sequence). The CDR3 extends over 15 amino acids. This CDR3 is CASSEIPGDGNTIYF. CDR3 in DNA: TGTGCCAGCAGCGAAATTCCAGGTGATGGAAACACCATATATTTT.

The rearrangement uses TRBV10-3 and TRBJ1-1; D remains unclear. V lost 10 bases, J lost 1 base, and 10 bases lay in between. The CDR3 is 12 residues long. CDR1 is ENHRY and CDR2 is SYGVKD in the germline V gene. CDR3 sequence: CATGRENTEAFF. The CDR3 DNA is TGTGCCACCGGACGGGAGAACACTGAAGCTTTCTTT.

The chain is built from TRBV19 and TRBJ2-5; D remains ambiguous. CDR3 length: 13 amino acids. The V gene lost 3 bases and the J gene lost 2 bases, with 7 bases spanning the gap. Germline V lookup: CDR1 LNHDA, CDR2 SQIVND (reference sequence). CDR3 residues: CASSISVQETQYF. Here the CDR3 DNA reads TGTGCCAGTAGTATCTCAGTACAAGAGACCCAGTACTTC.

The chain combines TRBV5-1 with TRBJ1-1; 7 bases match TRBD1. With 3 bases clipped from V and 3 bases from J, the junction kept 17 bases outside the gene matches. The CDR3 length is 18 residues. From germline, CDR1 is SGHRS and CDR2 YFSETQ. CDR3 region: CASSSQVGDRGRDTEAFF. CDR3 DNA sequence: TGCGCCAGCAGCTCGCAAGTGGGGGACAGAGGGAGAGACACTGAAGCTTTCTTT.

This chain connects TRBV7-9 to TRBJ1-2; D is undetermined. CDR1 and CDR2 (germline): SEHNR, FQNEAQ (reference sequence). V lost 3 bases, J lost 4 bases, and 15 bases lay in between. The CDR3 runs 15 residues. The CDR3 DNA reads TGTGCCAGCAGCTTCGGAAGGCCGGGAATCTATGGCTACACCTTC. Its translation: CASSFGRPGIYGYTF.

The chain is built from TRBV7-8 and TRBJ1-5; D ambiguous. Between the trimmed V and J ends, which lost 3 bases and 3 bases, there was a span of 9 bases. The CDR3 is 14 residues long. Germline assignment: CDR1 SGHVS and CDR2 FQNEAQ. The CDR3 spells CASSFGLTNQPQHF. CDR3 bases: TGTGCCAGCAGCTTTGGGCTAACCAATCAGCCCCAGCATTTT. Using reference TRBV7-8 and TRBJ1-5 for the parts outside the CDR3, the full variable domain is GAGVSQSPRYKVAKRGQDVALRCDPISGHVSLFWYQQALGQGPEFLTYFQNEAQLDKSGLPSDRFFAERPEGSVSTLKIQRTQQEDSAVYLCASSFGLTNQPQHFGDGTRLSIL.

V is TRBV12-3 or TRBV12-4 and J is TRBJ1-2; 7 bases are shared with TRBD1. J gave up 7 bases and V 2 bases, and 4 bases lay outside the gene matches. This CDR3 has 13 residues. CDR3 sequence reads: CASSLNRQGGYTF. CDR3 sequence (DNA): TGTGCCAGCAGTTTAAACAGACAGGGTGGCTACACCTTC.